These 12 T cell receptor beta chains came from one sample sequenced in a study of CD8 T cells in Susac syndrome. Random hexamers were used to reverse transcribe the RNA input (roughly 0.5 to 1 ug). TCRdb re-called the immunoSEQ multiplex PCR reads with MiXCR, one entry per CDR3 protein. The sample carries 250,000 or so distinct CDR3 sequences, approximately 92% recorded once. The sample consisted of CD4+ T cells from PBMCs. The source of these receptors is a human donor with multiple sclerosis.

V and J are TRBV2 and TRBJ2-2; possible D gene TRBD2, 5 bases. The CDR3 consists of 13 residues. The germline V and J ends were trimmed by 4 bases and 6 bases, with 9 bases remaining between them. CDR1 and CDR2 (germline): SNHLY, FYNNEI. CDR3 sequence (DNA): TGTGCCAGCAGTGTCGGCGGGTCCGGGGAGCTGTTTTTT. It yields the protein CASSVGGSGELFF.

The chain joins TRBV18 to TRBJ2-7; D is unresolved. V dropped 3 bases and J dropped 3 bases, with 21 bases sitting between them. The germline CDR1 and CDR2 sequences are KGHSH and LQKENI. CDR3 length equals 17 residues. This CDR3 reads CASSPEPGHNSLYEQYV. The CDR3 DNA is TGTGCCAGCTCACCGGAGCCGGGTCACAATTCTCTCTACGAGCAGTACGTC.

As concerns this clonotype: At one of its ends the junction is not consistent with the germline gene, which may arise from a read error. The chain employs TRBV27 and TRBJ2-7; TRBD2 agrees at 9 bases. Germline V gene sequence: CDR1 MNHEY, CDR2 SMNVEV (reference sequence). The CDR3 length is 18 residues. The CDR3 sequence: CASTSKGLAGFYSYEQYF. In DNA form, the CDR3 reads TGTGCCAGCACCTCTAAGGGTCTAGCGGGGTTTTACTCCTACGAACAGTACTTC.

J is TRBJ2-3 and V is TRBV6-6, with TRBD2 matching 10 bases. The CDR3 has 16 amino acids. V dropped 6 bases and J dropped 6; count of bases not matched to a gene: 12. CDR1 is MNHNY and CDR2 is SVGAGI in the germline V gene (reference sequence). This chain's CDR3 is CASSPLERGGRDTQYF. The CDR3 DNA sequence: TGTGCCAGCAGCCCCCTGGAGCGGGGGGGCCGGGATACGCAGTATTTT.

This rearrangement joins TRBV4-2 to TRBJ2-2; weak D call: TRBD2 (5 bases). The V gene's germline CDR1 is LGHNA and CDR2 YNFKEQ. V dropped 0 bases and J dropped 6 bases, with 14 bases sitting between them. The CDR3 contains 16 residues. The CDR3 loop reads CASSQEDSGSPGELFF. As DNA, the CDR3 is TGTGCCAGCAGCCAAGAGGACTCCGGGTCGCCCGGGGAGCTGTTTTTT.

V usage is TRBV5-4 and J usage is TRBJ2-5; TRBD1 matches 8 bases. V trimming: 4 bases; J trimming: 4 bases; junction bases outside the gene matches: 3. The germline V gene has CDR1 SGHNT and CDR2 YYREEE (reference sequence). The CDR3 spans 13 residues. CDR3 sequence: CASSMTGVETQYF. The DNA of the CDR3 is TGTGCCAGCAGCATGACAGGGGTAGAGACCCAGTACTTC.

This chain links TRBV4-1 with TRBJ1-4; D call uncertain. CDR1 is MGHRA and CDR2 is YSYEKL in the germline V gene. There are 14 residues in the CDR3. Deletions cut 2 bases from V and 8 bases from J, with 12 bases between. CDR3 in amino acids: CASSQFPWIEKLFF. CDR3 DNA sequence: TGCGCCAGCAGCCAATTTCCTTGGATCGAAAAACTGTTTTTT.

CDR3 amino acids: CASSQDGDSGGLAEQYF. CDR3 DNA: TGTGCCAGCAGCCAAGATGGGGATAGCGGGGGCCTCGCCGAGCAGTACTTC. The V and J genes are TRBV4-2 and TRBJ2-7; 9 bases are shared with TRBD2. CDR1 is LGHNA, CDR2 YNFKEQ, per germline. The CDR3 runs 17 residues. V was pared by 0 bases and J by 6 bases, with 12 bases of the junction left unmatched.

The gene calls are TRBV6-1 and TRBJ2-1, with D possibly TRBD1 on 5 matching bases. CDR1 MNHNS and CDR2 SASEGT come from the germline V gene. The CDR3 extends over 12 amino acids. The V gene lost 5 bases and the J gene lost 4 bases, with 6 bases spanning the gap. Written as DNA, the CDR3 is TGTGCCAGCAGTTGGACATACAATGAGCAGTTCTTC. Encoded protein: CASSWTYNEQFF.

This chain uses TRBV4-1 with TRBJ2-3; no clear D gene. CDR3 length: 15 amino acids. Germline V gene lookup returns CDR1 MGHRA and CDR2 YSYEKL. V was clipped by 4 bases and J by 2 bases, with 13 bases between them. The DNA for the CDR3 is TGCGCCAGCAGCCCGCGAACAAGTACCACAGATACGCAGTATTTT. Encoded protein: CASSPRTSTTDTQYF.

The chain recombines TRBV28 with TRBJ2-5; the D gene is possibly TRBD2 (6 bases). This CDR3 contains 14 residues. The germline CDR1 and CDR2 sequences are MDHEN and SYDVKM. V was clipped by 3 bases and J by 5 bases, with 13 bases between them. CDR3 loop: CASSLSGVQETQYF. DNA for the CDR3: TGTGCCAGCAGTTTGTCGGGGGTCCAGGAGACCCAGTACTTC.

The chain combines TRBV6-1 with TRBJ1-1, with a weak D call TRBD1 (6 bases). CDR3 size: 14 residues. CDR1 MNHNS and CDR2 SASEGT come from the germline V gene. V was trimmed by 6 bases and J by 0 bases, leaving 11 bases between them. The CDR3 loop reads CASRSRGMNTEAFF. The CDR3 DNA reads TGTGCCAGCAGGTCCAGGGGCATGAACACTGAAGCTTTCTTT.